The present TCR beta chain was sequenced within a study of blood T cell repertoires in COVID-19 (TCRdb year 2020). Study-wide context: Samples from collaborators originated in the United States, Italy and Spain and spanned both the acute and convalescent phases of COVID-19. The dataset comprised deeply sampled blood TCRbeta repertoires from subjects exposed to, actively infected with, or recovered from COVID-19. The samples were drawn from two sources: the first 160 participants of the ongoing ImmuneRACE study, and fewer than 1,500 subjects contributed by 6 global collaborators. The prospective study material was composed of cDNA or gDNA derived from T cells, B-cell-depleted T cells, or PBMCs. Sample metadata almost always included a de-identified subject ID, COVID-19 status, age in years and sex. The repertoires were released in a freely available public database intended as a resource for research on the immune response to SARS-CoV-2. HLA class I and class II types, where available, came from metadata supplied by the sample provider rather than from assay-based typing. Overall results and qualifications from the work: How much clinical and demographic metadata was included differed by source and by participant, and the metadata was provided uncurated.

Whole blood was collected in K2EDTA tubes by collaborating institutions according to the institutions' own protocols. Collaborator samples were shipped for TCRbeta analysis as frozen whole blood, isolated PBMCs, or DNA extracted from either sample type. TCRbeta CDR3 regions were amplified from genomic DNA by means of the immunoSEQ Assay, a bias-controlled multiplex PCR. In the authors' own workflow: The number of nucleated cells in each sample was estimated from the amplification of reference gene primers within the assay. To quantify the absolute abundance of each unique TCRbeta CDR3 rearrangement, sequence reads were collapsed and filtered. For each sample, productive Simpson clonality was calculated as the square root of Simpson's diversity index over productive rearrangements. TCRdb obtained this table from immuneACCESS and retained in-frame rearrangements with V and J assigned. These tables miss some clones; where compared with another copy, unresolved V genes account for less than half of the shortfall, and the remainder is unexplained. V and J calls and clone size are copied from that table; D and trimming were computed from the DNA. The sample table holds some 90,000 clones, of which over 85% were seen once. More than 2% of the sample is held by the ten biggest clonotypes.

Points on this clone: Which antigen it targets is not known. Base quality data are lacking; no much larger clone is found one base away.

V is clipped by 6 bases and J by 5 bases, and the sequence between their germline boundaries is 22 bases long. CDR1 WNHNN and CDR2 SYGVQD were looked up in the germline V gene (reference sequence). The CDR3 runs 16 amino acids, cysteine and phenylalanine included. Only the CDR3 region is kept as DNA, spanning 48 bases read in frame from base 1. The source material was peripheral blood. The sequence was obtained from a man aged 45-65 years with acute or convalescent COVID-19. This chain joins TRBV10-1 to TRBJ2-5; possibly the D gene is TRBD2, per 6 matching bases. The nucleotides are TGCGCCAGCAGCGGTCGTACAGGAGGGGAGTGGGAGACCCAGTACTTC. Translated, it gives CASSGRTGGEWETQYF.